The present T cell receptor beta chain was sequenced within a study of cytomegalovirus exposure and HLA in healthy donors. Whole-study context: Around 80 million unique TCR sequences came from HLA-typed donors in an early release.

Study conclusions and caveats: Several of the most significant clusters appeared linked to common viral pathogens, based on a later analysis. Specific recognition of CMV antigens was confirmed in vitro for a few chains (all CMV-associated).

Points on this clone: Its target is not known.

13 Jbeta primers and 60 Vbeta primers were used for the PCR. In the authors' workflow: An analysis performed later counted 75 million to 80 million unique TCR beta chains (approximately 10 million of them shared). The assay was immunoSEQ multiplex PCR, and TCRdb's table has in-frame clones only and misses some. V and J calls and clone size are as listed in that table; D and trimming were resolved from the DNA. The sample yields some 190,000 clones, 85% seen once. The sequencing sample was made of PBMCs. The sequence came from a boy between 2 and 10 years old in good health and CMV-seronegative.

CDR3 nucleotide sequence: TGTGCCAGCAGTTACCCTAGCGGGGGGGCCACAGATACGCAGTATTTT. The encoded protein is CASSYPSGGATDTQYF. The gene calls are TRBV6-6 and TRBJ2-3; 12 bases align to TRBD2. The CDR3 contains 16 residues. From germline, CDR1 is MNHNY and CDR2 SVGAGI (reference sequence). V lost 2 bases, J lost 2 bases, and 2 bases stayed unmatched.